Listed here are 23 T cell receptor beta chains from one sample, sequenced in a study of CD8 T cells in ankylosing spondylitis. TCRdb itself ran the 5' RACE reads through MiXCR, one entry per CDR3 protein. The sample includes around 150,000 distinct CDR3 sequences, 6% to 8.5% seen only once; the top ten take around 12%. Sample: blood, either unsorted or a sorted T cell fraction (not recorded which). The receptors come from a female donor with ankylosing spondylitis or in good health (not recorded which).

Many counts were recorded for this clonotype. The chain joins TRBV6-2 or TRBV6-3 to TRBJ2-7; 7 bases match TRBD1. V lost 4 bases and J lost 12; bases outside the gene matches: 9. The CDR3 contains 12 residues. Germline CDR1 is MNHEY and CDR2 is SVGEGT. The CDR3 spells CASSFRDSLRYF. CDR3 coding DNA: TGTGCCAGCAGTTTCCGGGACAGCCTTCGGTACTTC.

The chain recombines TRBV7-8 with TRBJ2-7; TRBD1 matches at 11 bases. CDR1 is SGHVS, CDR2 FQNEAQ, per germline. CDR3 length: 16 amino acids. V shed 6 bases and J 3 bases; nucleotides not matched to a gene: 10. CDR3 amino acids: CASSLLPGQGDYEQYF. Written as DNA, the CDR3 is TGTGCCAGCAGTCTACTACCGGGACAGGGGGACTACGAGCAGTACTTC.

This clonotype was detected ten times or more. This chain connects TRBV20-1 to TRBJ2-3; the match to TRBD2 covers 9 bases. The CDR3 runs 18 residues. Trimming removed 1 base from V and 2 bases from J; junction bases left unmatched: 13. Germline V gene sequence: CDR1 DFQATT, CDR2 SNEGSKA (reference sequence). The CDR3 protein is CSARVPVGGLAFTDTQYF. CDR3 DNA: TGCAGTGCTAGAGTGCCGGTAGGAGGACTAGCGTTCACAGATACGCAGTATTTT.

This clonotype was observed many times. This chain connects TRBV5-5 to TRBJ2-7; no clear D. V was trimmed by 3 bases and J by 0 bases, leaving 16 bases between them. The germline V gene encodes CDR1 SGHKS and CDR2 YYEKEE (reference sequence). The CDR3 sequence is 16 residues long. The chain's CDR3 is CASSSDLTAHSYEQYF. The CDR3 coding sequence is TGTGCCAGCAGCTCTGATCTCACAGCTCACTCCTACGAGCAGTACTTC.

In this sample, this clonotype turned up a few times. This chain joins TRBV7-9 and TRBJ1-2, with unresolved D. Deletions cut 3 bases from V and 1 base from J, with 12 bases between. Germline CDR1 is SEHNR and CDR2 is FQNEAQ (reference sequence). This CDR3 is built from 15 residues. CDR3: CASSFKGQVNYGYTF. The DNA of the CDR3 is TGTGCCAGCAGCTTTAAAGGTCAGGTTAACTATGGCTACACCTTC.

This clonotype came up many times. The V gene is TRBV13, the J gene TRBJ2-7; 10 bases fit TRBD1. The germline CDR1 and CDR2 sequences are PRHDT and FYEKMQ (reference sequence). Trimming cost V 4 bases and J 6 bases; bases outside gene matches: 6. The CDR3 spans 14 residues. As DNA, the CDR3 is TGTGCCAGCAGCTCCGGACAGGGGGTTTCCGAGCAGTACTTC. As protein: CASSSGQGVSEQYF.

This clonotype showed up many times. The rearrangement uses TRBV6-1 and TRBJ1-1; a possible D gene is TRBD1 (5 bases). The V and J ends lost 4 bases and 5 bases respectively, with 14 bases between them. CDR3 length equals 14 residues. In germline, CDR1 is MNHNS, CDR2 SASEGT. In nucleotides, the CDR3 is TGTGCCAGCAGTGTCCGGGGCGGTGGGACTGAAGCTTTCTTT. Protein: CASSVRGGGTEAFF.

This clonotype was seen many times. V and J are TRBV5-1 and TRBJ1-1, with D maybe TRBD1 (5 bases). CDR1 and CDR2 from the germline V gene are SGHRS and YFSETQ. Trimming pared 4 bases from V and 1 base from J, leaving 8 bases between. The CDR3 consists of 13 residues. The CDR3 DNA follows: TGCGCCAGCAGCGAGGGGTCGAACACTGAAGCTTTCTTT. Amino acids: CASSEGSNTEAFF. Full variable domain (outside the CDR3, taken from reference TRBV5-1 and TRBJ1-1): KAGVTQTPRYLIKTRGQQVTLSCSPISGHRSVSWYQQTPGQGLQFLFEYFSETQRNKGNFPGRFSGRQFSNSRSEMNVSTLELGDSALYLCASSEGSNTEAFFGQGTRLTVV.

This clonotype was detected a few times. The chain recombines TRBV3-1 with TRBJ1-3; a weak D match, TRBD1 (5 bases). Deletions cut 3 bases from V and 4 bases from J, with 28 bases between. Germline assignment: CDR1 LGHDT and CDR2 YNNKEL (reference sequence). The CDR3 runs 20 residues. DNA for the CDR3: TGTGCCAGCAGCCAGGCCCCTCTGACAGTTGAGAAAGTGACGGGAAACACCATATATTTT. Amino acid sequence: CASSQAPLTVEKVTGNTIYF.

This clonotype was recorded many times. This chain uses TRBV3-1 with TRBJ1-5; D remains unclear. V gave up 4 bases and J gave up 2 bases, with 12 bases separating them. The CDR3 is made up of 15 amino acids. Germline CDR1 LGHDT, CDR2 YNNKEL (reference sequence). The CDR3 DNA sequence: TGTGCCAGCAGCCTCCGCCAAGAAGGCAATCAGCCCCAGCATTTT. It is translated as CASSLRQEGNQPQHF.

The CDR3 spells CASSVERGPTEAFF. The CDR3 DNA sequence: TGTGCCAGCAGCGTAGAGAGGGGGCCTACTGAAGCTTTCTTT. The rearrangement uses TRBV7-9 and TRBJ1-1; 7 bases align to TRBD1. The CDR3 contains 14 residues. The J segment lost 5 bases and the V segment lost 5 bases, leaving 8 bases of the junction unmatched. Germline V CDR1 and CDR2: SEHNR, FQNEAQ (reference sequence).

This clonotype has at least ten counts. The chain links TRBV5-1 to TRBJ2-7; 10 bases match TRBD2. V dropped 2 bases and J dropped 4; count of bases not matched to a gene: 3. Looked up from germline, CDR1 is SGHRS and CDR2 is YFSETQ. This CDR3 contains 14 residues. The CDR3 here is CASSFTSGAYEQYF. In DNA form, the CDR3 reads TGCGCCAGCAGCTTCACTAGCGGGGCTTACGAGCAGTACTTC. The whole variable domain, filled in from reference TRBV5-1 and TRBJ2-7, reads KAGVTQTPRYLIKTRGQQVTLSCSPISGHRSVSWYQQTPGQGLQFLFEYFSETQRNKGNFPGRFSGRQFSNSRSEMNVSTLELGDSALYLCASSFTSGAYEQYFGPGTRLTVT.

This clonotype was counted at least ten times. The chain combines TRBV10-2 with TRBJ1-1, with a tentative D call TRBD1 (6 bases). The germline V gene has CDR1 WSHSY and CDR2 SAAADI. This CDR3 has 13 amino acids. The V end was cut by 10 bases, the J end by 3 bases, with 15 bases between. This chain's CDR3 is CATQDRLYTEAFF. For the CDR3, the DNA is TGCGCCACCCAGGACAGATTATACACTGAAGCTTTCTTT.

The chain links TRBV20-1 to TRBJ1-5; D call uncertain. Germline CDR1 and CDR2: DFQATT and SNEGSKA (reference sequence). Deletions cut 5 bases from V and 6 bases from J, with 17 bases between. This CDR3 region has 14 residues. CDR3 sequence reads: CSAGLDANIQPQHF. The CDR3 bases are TGCAGTGCTGGTTTGGATGCGAACATTCAGCCCCAGCATTTT.

Here the CDR3 DNA reads TGTGCCAGCAGCTCCCGGGTCATAGGGACTGCAAACACCGGGGAGCTGTTTTTT. Amino acids: CASSSRVIGTANTGELFF. This chain links TRBV3-1 with TRBJ2-2; a possible D gene is TRBD2 (6 bases). The CDR3 is 18 amino acids. The V gene lost 5 bases and the J gene lost 2 bases, with 21 bases spanning the gap. Germline values: CDR1 LGHDT, CDR2 YNNKEL (reference sequence).

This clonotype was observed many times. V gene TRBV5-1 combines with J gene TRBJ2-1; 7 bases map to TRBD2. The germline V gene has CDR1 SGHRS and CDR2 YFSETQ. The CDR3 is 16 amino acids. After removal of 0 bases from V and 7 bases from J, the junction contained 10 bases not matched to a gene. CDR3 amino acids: CASSLETQRGGNEQFF. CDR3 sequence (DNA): TGCGCCAGCAGCTTGGAGACCCAGCGGGGCGGGAATGAGCAGTTCTTC.

CDR3 coding DNA: TGTGCCAGCAGTTACTCAGGACAGGGGGCCACTGAAGCTTTCTTT. Protein sequence: CASSYSGQGATEAFF. The chain links TRBV6-2 or TRBV6-3 to TRBJ1-1; TRBD1 aligns across 11 bases. V shed 0 bases, J shed 4 bases, and the junction held 1 base outside the gene matches. Germline V lookup: CDR1 MNHEY, CDR2 SVGEGT. The CDR3 has 15 residues.

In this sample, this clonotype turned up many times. As DNA, the CDR3 is TGTGCCAGCAGTTTCCGCCGCACCCGTGGCAATCAGCCCCAGCATTTT. Its protein is CASSFRRTRGNQPQHF. This rearrangement joins TRBV28 to TRBJ1-5; D is uncertain. Germline-derived CDR1 and CDR2 are MDHEN and SYDVKM. Trimming removed 3 bases from V and 2 bases from J, with 14 bases in between. The CDR3 has 16 residues.

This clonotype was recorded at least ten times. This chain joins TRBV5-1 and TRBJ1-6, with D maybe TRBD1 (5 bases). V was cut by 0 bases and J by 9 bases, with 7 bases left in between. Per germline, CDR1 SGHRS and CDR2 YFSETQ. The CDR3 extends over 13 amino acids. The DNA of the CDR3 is TGCGCCAGCAGCTTGGGACAGTCTTCACCCCTCCACTTT. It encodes CASSLGQSSPLHF.

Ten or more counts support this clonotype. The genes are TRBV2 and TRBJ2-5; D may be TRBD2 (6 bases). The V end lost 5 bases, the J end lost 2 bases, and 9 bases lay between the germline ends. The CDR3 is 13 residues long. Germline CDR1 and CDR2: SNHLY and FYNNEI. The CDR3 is CASSSTRQETQYF. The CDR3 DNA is TGTGCCAGCAGTTCGACTAGGCAAGAGACCCAGTACTTC.

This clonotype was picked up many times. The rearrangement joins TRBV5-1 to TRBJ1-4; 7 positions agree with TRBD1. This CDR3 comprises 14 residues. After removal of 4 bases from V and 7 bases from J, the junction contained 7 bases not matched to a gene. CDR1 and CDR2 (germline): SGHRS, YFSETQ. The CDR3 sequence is CASSREGDSEKLFF. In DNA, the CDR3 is TGCGCCAGCAGCCGAGAGGGGGACAGTGAAAAACTGTTTTTT. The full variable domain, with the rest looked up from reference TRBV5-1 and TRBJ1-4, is KAGVTQTPRYLIKTRGQQVTLSCSPISGHRSVSWYQQTPGQGLQFLFEYFSETQRNKGNFPGRFSGRQFSNSRSEMNVSTLELGDSALYLCASSREGDSEKLFFGSGTQLSVL.

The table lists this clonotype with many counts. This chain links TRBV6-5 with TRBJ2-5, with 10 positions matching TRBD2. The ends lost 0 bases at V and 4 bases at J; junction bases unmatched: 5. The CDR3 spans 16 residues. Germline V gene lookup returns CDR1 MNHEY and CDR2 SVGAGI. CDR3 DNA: TGTGCCAGCAGTTACTCGGCTAGCGGGGGTGGAGAGACCCAGTACTTC. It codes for CASSYSASGGGETQYF.

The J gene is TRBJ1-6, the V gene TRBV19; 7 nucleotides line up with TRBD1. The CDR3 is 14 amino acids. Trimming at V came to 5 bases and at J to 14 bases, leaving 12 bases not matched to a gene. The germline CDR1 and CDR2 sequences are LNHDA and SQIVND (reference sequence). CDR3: CASSDPGQKFTLHF. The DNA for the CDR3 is TGTGCCAGTAGTGATCCGGGACAGAAGTTCACCCTCCACTTT.